These T cell receptor beta chains were read from a single sample in a study of OX40 agonist ivuxolimab in advanced cancers. Assay: immunoSEQ multiplex PCR; the TCRdb copy retains only in-frame clones and omits some. The table records 50,000 to 70,000 clones, just over 85% of them present only once. The material was CD4+ or CD8+ T cells sorted from blood, obtained in a trial of the OX40 agonist ivuxolimab. The receptors shown here come from an adult with an advanced solid tumor such as melanoma, head and neck, liver or kidney cancer. CDR3s leave out the opening cysteine and the closing phenylalanine or tryptophan.

CDR3,V,J
ASSLRTAATDTQY,TRBV7-8,TRBJ2-3
ASSLGTGDYNEQF,TRBV7-9,TRBJ2-1
ASSSGRAQETQY,TRBV5-1,TRBJ2-5
ASSLDVFTDTQY,TRBV5-4,TRBJ2-3
AWSVPNGGHQPQH,TRBV30,TRBJ1-5
ASSTGLVYNEQF,TRBV5-1,TRBJ2-1
ASSRDGNPFSYGYT,TRBV18,TRBJ1-2
ASSGQGNNEQF,TRBV19,TRBJ2-1
ASSVAGAIGETQY,TRBV6-1,TRBJ2-5
ASSGTGGTGELF,TRBV6-1,TRBJ2-2
ASSLVEGRSGAHGYT,TRBV7-2,TRBJ1-2
ASSQGQLASTDTQY,TRBV18,TRBJ2-3
ASSNSGRGADTQY,TRBV6-6,TRBJ2-3
ASSLGPTSGRPTDTQY,TRBV5-1,TRBJ2-3
ASSPSTNTEAF,TRBV7-9,TRBJ1-1
AWSLGQGAGEQY,TRBV30,TRBJ2-7